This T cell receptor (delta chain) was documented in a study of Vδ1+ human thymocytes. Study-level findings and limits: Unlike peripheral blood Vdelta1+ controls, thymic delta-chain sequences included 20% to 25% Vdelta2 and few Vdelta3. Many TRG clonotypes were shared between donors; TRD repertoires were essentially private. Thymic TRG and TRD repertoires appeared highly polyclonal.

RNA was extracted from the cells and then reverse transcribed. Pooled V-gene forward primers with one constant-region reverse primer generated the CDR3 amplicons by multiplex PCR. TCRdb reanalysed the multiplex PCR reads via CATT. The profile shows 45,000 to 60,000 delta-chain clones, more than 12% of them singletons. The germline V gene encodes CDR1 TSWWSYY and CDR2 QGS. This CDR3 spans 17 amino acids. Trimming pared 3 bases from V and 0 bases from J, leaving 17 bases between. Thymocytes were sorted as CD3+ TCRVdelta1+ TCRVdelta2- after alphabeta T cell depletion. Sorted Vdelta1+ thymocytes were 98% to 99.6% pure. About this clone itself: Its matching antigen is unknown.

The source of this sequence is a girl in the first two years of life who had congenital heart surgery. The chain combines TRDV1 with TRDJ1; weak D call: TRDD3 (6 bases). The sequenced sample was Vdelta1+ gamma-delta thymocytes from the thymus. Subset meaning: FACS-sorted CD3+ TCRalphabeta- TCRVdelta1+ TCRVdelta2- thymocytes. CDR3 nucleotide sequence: TGTGCTCTTGGGGAGCACGGAGGGGGGACTGACACCGATAAACTCATCTTT. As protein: CALGEHGGGTDTDKLIF.